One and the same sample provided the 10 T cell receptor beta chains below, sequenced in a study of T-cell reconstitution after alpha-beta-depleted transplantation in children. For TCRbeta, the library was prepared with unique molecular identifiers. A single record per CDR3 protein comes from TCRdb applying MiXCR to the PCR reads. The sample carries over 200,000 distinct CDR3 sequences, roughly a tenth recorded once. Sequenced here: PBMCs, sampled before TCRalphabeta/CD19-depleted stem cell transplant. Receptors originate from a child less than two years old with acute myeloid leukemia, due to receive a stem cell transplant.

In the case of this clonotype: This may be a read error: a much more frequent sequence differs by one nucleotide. The CDR3 DNA reads TGTGCCGGCAGTTACCGGGTCCAAGAGACCCAGTACTTC. Residues: CAGSYRVQETQYF. This rearrangement joins TRBV6-5 to TRBJ2-5; no firm D call. The V gene's germline CDR1 is MNHEY and CDR2 SVGAGI. This CDR3 region has 13 residues.

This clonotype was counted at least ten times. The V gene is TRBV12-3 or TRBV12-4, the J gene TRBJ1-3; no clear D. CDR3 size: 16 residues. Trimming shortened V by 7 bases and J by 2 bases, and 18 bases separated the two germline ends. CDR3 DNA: TGTGCCAGCAAGGGAGTGGTCGGAAGACCTGGAAACACCATATATTTT. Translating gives CASKGVVGRPGNTIYF.

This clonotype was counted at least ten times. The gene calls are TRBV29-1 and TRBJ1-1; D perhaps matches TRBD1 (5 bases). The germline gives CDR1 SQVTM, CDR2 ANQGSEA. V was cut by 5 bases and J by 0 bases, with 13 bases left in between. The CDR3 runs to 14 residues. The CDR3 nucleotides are TGCAGCGTTATACAGGCAAATATGAACACTGAAGCTTTCTTT. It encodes CSVIQANMNTEAFF.

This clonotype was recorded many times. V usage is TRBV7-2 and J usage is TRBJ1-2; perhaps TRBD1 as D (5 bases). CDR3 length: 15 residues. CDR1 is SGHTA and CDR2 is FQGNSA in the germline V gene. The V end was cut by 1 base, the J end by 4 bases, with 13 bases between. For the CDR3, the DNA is TGTGCCAGCAGCTTAGAGGTGACGGGGACCTATGGCTACACCTTC. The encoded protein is CASSLEVTGTYGYTF.

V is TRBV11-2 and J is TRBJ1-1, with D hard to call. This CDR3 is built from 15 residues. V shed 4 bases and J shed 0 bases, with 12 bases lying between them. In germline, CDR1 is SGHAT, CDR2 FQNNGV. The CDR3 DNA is TGTGCCAGCAGCTATGATCAGCCTTTGAACACTGAAGCTTTCTTT. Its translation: CASSYDQPLNTEAFF.

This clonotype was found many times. The CDR3 loop is CASSQPLGGGGDYNEQFF. As DNA, the CDR3 is TGTGCCAGCAGCCAGCCCCTCGGTGGCGGGGGTGACTACAATGAGCAGTTCTTC. V is TRBV4-2 and J is TRBJ2-1, with 7 bases fitting TRBD2. The CDR3 runs 18 residues. Unmatched junction bases numbered 14, after V lost 3 bases and J lost 3 bases. Germline V CDR1 and CDR2: LGHNA, YNFKEQ.

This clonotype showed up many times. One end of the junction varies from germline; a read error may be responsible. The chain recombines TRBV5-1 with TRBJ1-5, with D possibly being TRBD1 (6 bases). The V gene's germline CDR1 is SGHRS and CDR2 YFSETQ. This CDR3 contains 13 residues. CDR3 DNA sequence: TGTGCCAGCAGCTTTACAGGGAATCAGCCCCAGCATTTT. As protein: CASSFTGNQPQHF.

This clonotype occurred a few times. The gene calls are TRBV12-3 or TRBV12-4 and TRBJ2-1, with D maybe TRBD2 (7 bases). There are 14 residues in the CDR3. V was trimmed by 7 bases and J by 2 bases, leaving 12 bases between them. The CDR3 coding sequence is TGTGCCAGCAAAGCCGGGGGGCCCTACAATGAGCAGTTCTTC. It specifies CASKAGGPYNEQFF.

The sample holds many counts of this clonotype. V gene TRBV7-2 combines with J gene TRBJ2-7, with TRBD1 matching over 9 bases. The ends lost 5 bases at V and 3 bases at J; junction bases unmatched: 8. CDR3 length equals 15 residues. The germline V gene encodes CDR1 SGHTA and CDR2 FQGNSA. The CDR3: CASSLTGGFSYEQYF. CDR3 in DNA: TGTGCCAGCAGCCTTACAGGGGGCTTTAGCTACGAGCAGTACTTC.

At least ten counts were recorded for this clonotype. CDR3 sequence reads: CSAREGAQPQHF. The DNA for the CDR3 is TGCAGTGCTAGAGAAGGGGCTCAGCCCCAGCATTTT. This chain joins TRBV20-1 and TRBJ1-5; D might be TRBD1 (5 bases). The CDR3 runs 12 residues. Germline lookup yields CDR1 DFQATT and CDR2 SNEGSKA (reference sequence). Trimming pared 0 bases from V and 6 bases from J, leaving 6 bases between.